The clone carrying this T cell receptor (beta chain) has just a few counts. As yet, its antigen is unknown. This record comes from a study of shared clonotypes between healthy human individuals. Study-level results: With few donors, the genetic and exposure-history diversity represented was limited. The researchers took only blood, and tissue repertoires probably look different.

Between the trimmed V and J ends, which lost 5 bases and 3 bases, there was a span of 17 bases. Germline V gene data show CDR1 as MDHEN and CDR2 as SYDVKM. CDR3 size: 16 residues. With ten immunoSEQ deep assay plates, unsorted PBMC DNA underwent sequencing. The data were produced by immunoSEQ multiplex PCR, yet TCRdb's version contains in-frame clones alone and is incomplete. Of about half a million clones in the sample, 81% were seen once. Extraction of genomic DNA in unsorted samples used tens of millions of PBMCs. This chain uses TRBV28 with TRBJ1-5; no firm D call. Sequencing used PBMCs. The TCR originated in a woman aged 40 to 49 in good health. Some clones in this sample may be carry-over from other donors' samples. This CDR3 reads CASSPHLGEVNQPQHF. CDR3 nucleotide sequence: TGTGCCAGCAGTCCCCACCTCGGGGAGGTCAATCAGCCCCAGCATTTT.